The source of this T cell receptor (beta chain) is a study of vaccination effects on CD4 cells after COVID-19. Only in-frame clones appear in the TCRdb table, and some are missing; sequencing was by immunoSEQ multiplex PCR. The sample lists approximately 68,000 clones; 78% were seen once. The CDR3 loop spans 14 amino acids. Germline-derived CDR1 and CDR2 are SGHRS and YFSETQ. V lost 3 bases, J lost 1 base, and 2 bases stayed unmatched. Antigen-specific CD4+ T cell clonotypes were called by their expansion after viral peptide-pool culture in ViraFEST. Cultured cells yielded isolated CD4+ T cells after around 10 days. The vaccine recipients had no prior SARS-CoV-2 infection, with negative nucleocapsid antibodies. Cultures of approximately 2.1 million PBMC per well contained about 10 IU/ml IL-2 plus 10 ug/ml peptides. This clone was recorded once. The antigen is undetermined.

The chain employs TRBV5-1 and TRBJ2-5; 8 bases are shared with TRBD1. This sample comprised CD4+ T cells from PBMCs cultured with SARS-CoV-2 spike peptides, obtained before COVID-19 vaccination. The receptor was isolated from a human donor who received a COVID-19 vaccine. The CDR3 protein is CASSWTGTQETQYF. Here the CDR3 DNA reads TGCGCCAGCAGCTGGACAGGGACCCAAGAGACCCAGTACTTC.